Listed below are T cell receptor beta chains from one sample, sequenced in a study of blood T cell repertoires in COVID-19. TCRdb's table, derived via immunoSEQ multiplex PCR, lists solely in-frame clones and lacks some. The sample carries about 280,000 clones, around 89% recorded once. Sequencing was performed on peripheral blood. Receptors originate from a man between 40 and 49 years old with acute or convalescent COVID-19. The CDR3 runs from the conserved cysteine through the conserved F or W. The D gene is left open where the match is weak. The size entry is marked missing in some rows and otherwise reads once, few, many or a size class.

size,J,D,V,CDR3,DNA
NA,TRBJ2-7,NA,TRBV19,CASSYTFDYEQYF,TGTGCCAGTAGTTACACCTTTGACTACGAGCAGTACTTC
once,TRBJ2-1,NA,TRBV5-3,CARSFGNEQFF,TGTGCCAGAAGCTTCGGGAATGAGCAGTTCTTC
NA,TRBJ1-1,TRBD1,TRBV2,CASRRDRMNTEAFF,TGTGCCAGCAGGCGGGACAGAATGAACACTGAAGCTTTCTTT
few,TRBJ1-1,NA,TRBV7-9,CASSLRIGHNTEAFF,TGTGCCAGCAGCTTACGCATCGGACACAACACTGAAGCTTTCTTT
NA,TRBJ1-1,NA,TRBV2,CASSRQVQTEAFF,TGTGCCAGCAGTAGACAGGTTCAAACTGAAGCTTTCTTT
NA,TRBJ1-5,NA,TRBV2,CASEQGNNQPQHF,TGTGCCAGCGAACAGGGTAACAATCAGCCCCAGCATTTT
few,TRBJ1-1,NA,TRBV11-2,CASSYVRGNTEAFF,TGTGCCAGCAGCTACGTCCGAGGGAACACTGAAGCTTTCTTT
NA,TRBJ2-6,NA,TRBV29-1,CSAAGASGANVLTF,TGCAGCGCAGCAGGTGCCTCTGGGGCCAACGTCCTGACTTTC
NA,TRBJ2-1,TRBD1,TRBV6-5,CASRLTGVVDEQFF,TGTGCCAGCAGATTGACAGGGGTTGTGGATGAGCAGTTCTTC
NA,TRBJ1-3,TRBD1,TRBV4-2,CASSQVEGAAGNTIYF,TGTGCCAGCAGCCAAGTCGAGGGGGCAGCTGGAAACACCATATATTTT
NA,TRBJ2-1,NA,TRBV11-1,CASSFGRVSYNEQFF,TGTGCCAGCAGCTTTGGCAGGGTCTCCTACAATGAGCAGTTCTTC
NA,TRBJ2-3,TRBD2,TRBV27,CASSLAGGSTDTQYF,TGTGCCAGCAGTCTAGCGGGGGGCAGCACAGATACGCAGTATTTT
NA,TRBJ2-2,TRBD2,TRBV27,CASSPYGGINTGELFF,TGTGCCAGCAGCCCCTACGGGGGGATTAACACCGGGGAGCTGTTTTTT
NA,TRBJ1-3,NA,TRBV12-5,CASGFGTGYWGLYF,TGTGCTAGTGGTTTCGGGACCGGGTATTGGGGGCTATATTTT
NA,TRBJ1-1,NA,TRBV7-2,CASSFRDTSENTEAFF,TGTGCCAGCAGCTTCCGGGACACCAGTGAAAACACTGAAGCTTTCTTT
NA,TRBJ2-3,TRBD2,TRBV7-9,CASSPASGGADTQYF,TGTGCCAGCAGCCCGGCCAGCGGGGGGGCGGATACGCAGTATTTT
NA,TRBJ2-1,NA,TRBV29-1,CSGGHNEQFF,TGCAGCGGTGGGCACAATGAGCAGTTCTTC
NA,TRBJ2-4,NA,TRBV19,CASSIGTSELNIQYF,TGTGCCAGTAGTATAGGGACATCCGAGCTAAACATTCAGTACTTC
NA,TRBJ1-2,TRBD1,TRBV5-1,CASSRGGGEGYGYTF,TGCGCCAGCAGCCGCGGAGGGGGCGAGGGATATGGCTACACCTTC
NA,TRBJ2-3,TRBD2,TRBV5-4,CASSLQAGVSDTQYF,TGTGCCAGCAGCTTACAAGCGGGGGTGTCAGATACGCAGTATTTT
few,TRBJ1-2,NA,TRBV7-6,CASSSSGNYGYTF,TGTGCCAGCAGCTCCAGCGGGAACTATGGCTACACCTTC
NA,TRBJ2-1,TRBD2,TRBV10-1,CASSEGSGGHFSYNEQFF,TGCGCCAGCAGTGAGGGTAGCGGGGGCCACTTCTCCTACAATGAGCAGTTCTTC
NA,TRBJ1-6,NA,TRBV6-6,CSTRQNGYNSPLHF,TGTTCGACTCGACAGAACGGTTATAATTCACCCCTCCACTTT
NA,TRBJ2-1,TRBD1,TRBV24-1,CATSDLGQGWNEQFF,TGTGCCACCAGTGATCTGGGACAGGGGTGGAATGAGCAGTTCTTC
NA,TRBJ2-1,TRBD1,TRBV19,CASTSDRDSYNEQFF,TGTGCCAGTACCTCGGACAGGGACTCCTACAATGAGCAGTTCTTC
few,TRBJ1-1,TRBD1,TRBV19,CASTPTGWNTEAFF,TGTGCCAGTACACCGACAGGGTGGAACACTGAAGCTTTCTTT
NA,TRBJ2-1,TRBD1,TRBV5-6,CASSREGTGWGNEQFF,TGTGCCAGCAGCCGGGAAGGGACAGGGTGGGGCAATGAGCAGTTCTTC
once,TRBJ2-2,TRBD2,TRBV11-2,CASSSAGSNTGELFF,TGTGCCAGCAGTTCAGCGGGGTCTAACACCGGGGAGCTGTTTTTT
NA,TRBJ2-2,NA,TRBV5-8,CASSLGVTRAGELFF,TGTGCCAGCAGCTTGGGGGTGACTAGAGCCGGGGAGCTGTTTTTT
NA,TRBJ1-2,NA,TRBV6-5,CASTEDEGLSYTF,TGTGCCAGCACCGAGGACGAGGGACTCAGCTACACCTTC
NA,TRBJ2-7,TRBD1,TRBV6-5,CASRRSGTVSYEQYF,TGTGCCAGCAGACGCTCCGGGACAGTATCCTACGAGCAGTACTTC
NA,TRBJ1-1,NA,TRBV5-1,CASSLGTVNTEAFF,TGCGCCAGCAGCTTGGGGACAGTGAACACTGAAGCTTTCTTT
NA,TRBJ1-1,NA,TRBV5-1,CASSPGPGSRTEAFF,TGCGCCAGCAGCCCCGGGCCGGGGTCTCGGACTGAAGCTTTCTTT
NA,TRBJ1-3,NA,TRBV2,CASQGRRGNTIYF,TGTGCCAGCCAGGGCCGGCGTGGAAACACCATATATTTT
few,TRBJ1-3,NA,TRBV7-8,CASSLSRVEDSLYF,TGTGCCAGCAGCTTATCACGGGTTGAGGACAGTTTATATTTT
NA,TRBJ1-1,NA,TRBV5-1,CASSLLPNTEAFF,TGCGCCAGCAGCTTGCTCCCCAACACTGAAGCTTTCTTT
NA,TRBJ2-7,NA,TRBV3-1/TRBV3-2,CASSQEPGLLPEQYF,TGTGCCAGCAGCCAGGAGCCGGGACTTCTTCCCGAGCAGTACTTC
once,TRBJ2-2,TRBD1,TRBV27,CASSFDREGPGELFF,TGTGCCAGCAGTTTTGACAGGGAAGGCCCCGGGGAGCTGTTTTTT
NA,TRBJ2-3,NA,TRBV5-1,CASSLYADTQYF,TGCGCCAGCAGCTTGTATGCAGATACGCAGTATTTT
NA,TRBJ2-5,NA,TRBV3-1/TRBV3-2,CASSQPEFVETQYF,TGTGCCAGCAGCCAACCCGAGTTCGTAGAGACCCAGTACTTC
few,TRBJ2-7,TRBD1,TRBV10-2,CASSEGTGGYEQYF,TGCGCCAGCAGTGAGGGGACAGGGGGCTACGAGCAGTACTTC
NA,TRBJ2-1,TRBD1,TRBV6-5,CASGWDRGQFF,TGTGCCAGCGGGTGGGACAGGGGGCAGTTCTTC
once,TRBJ1-2,TRBD1,TRBV6-4,CASSLGTAKPPF,TGTGCCAGCAGTCTCGGGACAGCCAAACCTCCCTTC
NA,TRBJ1-6,TRBD1,TRBV25-1,CASTVGDRDNSPLHF,TGTGCCAGCACCGTAGGAGACAGGGATAATTCACCCCTCCACTTT
NA,TRBJ2-3,NA,TRBV11-2,CASSPSYTDTQYF,TGTGCCAGCAGTCCCTCCTACACAGATACGCAGTATTTT
NA,TRBJ1-2,NA,TRBV11-2,CASSLSKNYGYTF,TGTGCCAGCAGCCTAAGCAAGAACTATGGCTACACCTTC
NA,TRBJ1-1,NA,TRBV9,CASSVAPSVNTEAFF,TGTGCCAGCAGCGTAGCTCCCAGCGTTAACACTGAAGCTTTCTTT
NA,TRBJ2-3,TRBD2,TRBV2,CASSAGRGFTDTQYF,TGTGCCAGCAGTGCTGGGCGGGGGTTCACAGATACGCAGTATTTT
NA,TRBJ1-1,NA,TRBV7-3,CASSLGSSNTEAFF,TGTGCCAGCAGCTTGGGGAGTTCGAACACTGAAGCTTTCTTT
NA,TRBJ2-3,TRBD2,TRBV7-9,CASSLSPAGGYPDTQYF,TGTGCCAGCAGCTTAAGTCCAGCGGGGGGCTACCCAGATACGCAGTATTTT
NA,TRBJ1-5,TRBD1,TRBV2,CASSGQGASHQPQHF,TGTGCCAGCAGTGGACAGGGGGCCTCCCACCAGCCCCAGCATTTT
NA,TRBJ1-5,NA,TRBV2,CASSRVVRQPQHF,TGTGCCAGCAGTCGGGTGGTACGCCAGCCCCAGCATTTT
NA,TRBJ2-7,NA,TRBV5-1,CASSLDPGEMREQYF,TGCGCCAGCAGCTTGGATCCAGGGGAGATGAGGGAGCAGTACTTC
NA,TRBJ2-1,TRBD1,TRBV25-1,CASSDTGERLQFF,TGTGCCAGCAGTGATACAGGGGAGCGGTTACAGTTCTTC
NA,TRBJ1-2,TRBD1,TRBV28,CATWTGIDGYTF,TGTGCCACTTGGACAGGGATCGATGGCTACACCTTC
NA,TRBJ2-2,TRBD1,TRBV29-1,CSVGDSDTGELFF,TGCAGCGTTGGGGACAGCGACACCGGGGAGCTGTTTTTT
NA,TRBJ1-2,NA,TRBV6-5,CASSSTRGYGYTF,TGTGCCAGCAGTTCCACCAGAGGCTATGGCTACACCTTC
NA,TRBJ1-1,NA,TRBV6-5,CASSYGRGETEAFF,TGTGCCAGCAGTTACGGGCGGGGCGAGACTGAAGCTTTCTTT